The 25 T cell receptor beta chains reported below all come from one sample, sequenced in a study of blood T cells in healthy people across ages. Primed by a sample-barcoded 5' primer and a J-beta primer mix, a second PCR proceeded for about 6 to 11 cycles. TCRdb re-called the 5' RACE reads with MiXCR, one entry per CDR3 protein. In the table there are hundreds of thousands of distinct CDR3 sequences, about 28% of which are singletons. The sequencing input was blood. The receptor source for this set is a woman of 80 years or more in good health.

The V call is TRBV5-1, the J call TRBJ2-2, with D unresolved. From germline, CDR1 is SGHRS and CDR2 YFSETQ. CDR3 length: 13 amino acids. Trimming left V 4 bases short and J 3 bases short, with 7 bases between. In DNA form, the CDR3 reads TGCGCCAGCAGCGAATTTTACACCGGGGAGCTGTTTTTT. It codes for CASSEFYTGELFF.

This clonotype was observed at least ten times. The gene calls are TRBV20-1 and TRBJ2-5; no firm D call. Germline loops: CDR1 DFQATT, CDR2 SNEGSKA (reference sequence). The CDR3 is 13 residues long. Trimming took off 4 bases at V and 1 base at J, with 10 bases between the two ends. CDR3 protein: CSATPPPQETQYF. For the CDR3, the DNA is TGCAGTGCTACCCCACCTCCCCAAGAGACCCAGTACTTC.

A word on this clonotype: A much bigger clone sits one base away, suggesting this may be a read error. CDR3 protein: CASSLSTDGSYKQYF. The CDR3 DNA follows: TGTGCCAGCAGCCTTAGTACGGACGGCTCCTACAAGCAGTACTTC. The J gene is TRBJ2-5, the V gene TRBV11-2; no clear D gene. V was shortened by 5 bases and J by 11 bases, with 24 bases between the two germline ends. The CDR3 is made up of 15 amino acids. Germline V gene lookup returns CDR1 SGHAT and CDR2 FQNNGV.

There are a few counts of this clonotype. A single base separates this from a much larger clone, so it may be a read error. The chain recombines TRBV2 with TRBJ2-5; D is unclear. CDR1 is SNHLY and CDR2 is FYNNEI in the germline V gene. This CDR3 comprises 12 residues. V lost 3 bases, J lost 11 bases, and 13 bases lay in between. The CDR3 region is CASSEVYNEQYF. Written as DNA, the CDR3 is TGTGCCAGCAGTGAGGTGTACAATGAGCAGTACTTC.

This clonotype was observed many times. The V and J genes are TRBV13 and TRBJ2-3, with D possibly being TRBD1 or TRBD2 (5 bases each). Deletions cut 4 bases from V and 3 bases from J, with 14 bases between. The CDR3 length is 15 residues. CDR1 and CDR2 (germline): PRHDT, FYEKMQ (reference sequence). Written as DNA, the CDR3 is TGTGCCAGCAGCTCGACAGAGTGGGGGACAGATACGCAGTATTTT. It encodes CASSSTEWGTDTQYF.

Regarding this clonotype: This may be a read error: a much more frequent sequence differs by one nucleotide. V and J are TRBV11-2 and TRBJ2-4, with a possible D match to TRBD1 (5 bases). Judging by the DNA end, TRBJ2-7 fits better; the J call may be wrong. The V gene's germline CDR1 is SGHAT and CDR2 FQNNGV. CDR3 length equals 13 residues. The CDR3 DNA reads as TGTGCCAGCAGCTTGCACAGGAACTACGAGCAGTACTTC. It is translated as CASSLHRNYEQYF.

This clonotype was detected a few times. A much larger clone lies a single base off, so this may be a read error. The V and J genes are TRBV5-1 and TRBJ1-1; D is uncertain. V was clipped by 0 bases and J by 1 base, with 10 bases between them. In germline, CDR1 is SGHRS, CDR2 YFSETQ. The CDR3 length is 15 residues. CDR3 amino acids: CASSLAVSANTEAFF. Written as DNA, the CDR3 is TGCGCCAGCAGCTTGGCCGTATCCGCGAACACTGAAGCTTTCTTT.

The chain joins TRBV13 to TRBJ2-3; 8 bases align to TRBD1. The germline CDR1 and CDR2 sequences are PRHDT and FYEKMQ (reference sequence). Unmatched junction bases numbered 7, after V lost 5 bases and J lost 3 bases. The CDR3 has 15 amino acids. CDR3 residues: CASSLPGQVTDTQYF. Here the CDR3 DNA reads TGTGCCAGCAGCCTTCCGGGACAGGTAACAGATACGCAGTATTTT.

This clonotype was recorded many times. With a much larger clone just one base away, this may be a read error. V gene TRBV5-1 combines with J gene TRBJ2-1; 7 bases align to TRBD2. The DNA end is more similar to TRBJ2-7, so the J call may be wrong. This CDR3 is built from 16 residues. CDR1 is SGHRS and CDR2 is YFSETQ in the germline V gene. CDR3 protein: CASSRLGGRSYNEQYF. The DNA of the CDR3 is TGCGCCAGCAGCCGCCTGGGAGGGCGCTCCTACAATGAGCAGTACTTC.

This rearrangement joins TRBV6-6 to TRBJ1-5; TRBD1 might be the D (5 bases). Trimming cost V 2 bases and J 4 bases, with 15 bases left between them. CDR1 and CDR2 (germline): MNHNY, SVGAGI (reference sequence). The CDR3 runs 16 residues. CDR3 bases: TGTGCCAGCAGTTACGTATCGGGGACTTTGAATCAGCCCCAGCATTTT. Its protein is CASSYVSGTLNQPQHF.

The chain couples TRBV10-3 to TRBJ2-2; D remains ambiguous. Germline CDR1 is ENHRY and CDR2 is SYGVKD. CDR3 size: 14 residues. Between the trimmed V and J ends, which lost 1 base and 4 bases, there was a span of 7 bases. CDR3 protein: CAISEFEGTGELFF. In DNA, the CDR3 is TGTGCCATCAGTGAGTTTGAAGGCACCGGGGAGCTGTTTTTT.

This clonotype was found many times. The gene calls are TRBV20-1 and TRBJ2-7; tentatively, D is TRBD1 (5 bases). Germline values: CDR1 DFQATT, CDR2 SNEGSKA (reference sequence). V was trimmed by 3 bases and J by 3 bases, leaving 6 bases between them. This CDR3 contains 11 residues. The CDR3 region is CSASQGYEQYF. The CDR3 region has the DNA TGCAGTGCTAGCCAGGGCTACGAGCAGTACTTC.

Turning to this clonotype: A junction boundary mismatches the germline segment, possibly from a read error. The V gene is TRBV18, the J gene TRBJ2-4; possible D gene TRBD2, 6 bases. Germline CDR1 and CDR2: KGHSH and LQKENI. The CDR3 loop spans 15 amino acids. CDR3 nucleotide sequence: TGTGCCAGCTCAGGGGGAGAACTAGCCAAAAACATTCGGTACTTC. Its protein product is CASSGGELAKNIRYF.

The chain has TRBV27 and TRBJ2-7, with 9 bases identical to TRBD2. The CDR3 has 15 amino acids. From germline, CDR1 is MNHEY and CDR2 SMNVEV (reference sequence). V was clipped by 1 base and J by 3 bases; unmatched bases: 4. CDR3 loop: CASSLLGLAGYEQYF. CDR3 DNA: TGTGCCAGCAGTTTATTGGGACTAGCAGGCTACGAGCAGTACTTC.

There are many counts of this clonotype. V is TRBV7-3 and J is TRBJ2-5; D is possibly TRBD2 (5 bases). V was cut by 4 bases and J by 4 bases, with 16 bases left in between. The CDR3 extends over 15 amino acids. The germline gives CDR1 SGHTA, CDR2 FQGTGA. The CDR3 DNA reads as TGTGCCAGCAGCTCCGGACTCTCGCGGCGAGAGACCCAGTACTTC. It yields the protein CASSSGLSRRETQYF.

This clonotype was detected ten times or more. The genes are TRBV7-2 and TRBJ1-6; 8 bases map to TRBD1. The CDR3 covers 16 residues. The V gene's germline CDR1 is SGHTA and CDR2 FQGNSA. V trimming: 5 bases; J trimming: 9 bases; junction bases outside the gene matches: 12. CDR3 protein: CASSTDLDRGGSPLHF. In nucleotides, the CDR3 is TGTGCCAGCAGCACGGATCTCGACAGGGGCGGTTCACCCCTCCACTTT. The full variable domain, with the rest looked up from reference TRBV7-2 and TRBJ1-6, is GAGVSQSPSNKVTEKGKDVELRCDPISGHTALYWYRQSLGQGLEFLIYFQGNSAPDKSGLPSDRFSAERTGGSVSTLTIQRTQQEDSAVYLCASSTDLDRGGSPLHFGNGTRLTVT.

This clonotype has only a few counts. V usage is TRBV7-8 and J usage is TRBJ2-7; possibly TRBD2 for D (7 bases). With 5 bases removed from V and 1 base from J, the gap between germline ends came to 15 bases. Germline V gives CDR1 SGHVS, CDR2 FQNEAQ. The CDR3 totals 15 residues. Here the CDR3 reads CASSPRGGGSYEQYF. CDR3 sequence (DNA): TGTGCCAGCAGCCCCCGAGGGGGGGGATCCTACGAGCAGTACTTC.

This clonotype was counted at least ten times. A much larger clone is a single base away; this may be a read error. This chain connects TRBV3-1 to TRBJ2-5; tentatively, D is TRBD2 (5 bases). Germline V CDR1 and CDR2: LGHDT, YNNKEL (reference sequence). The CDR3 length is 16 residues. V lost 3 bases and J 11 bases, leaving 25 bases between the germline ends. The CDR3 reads CASSHGSAVSSNEQYF. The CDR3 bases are TGTGCCAGCAGCCATGGATCAGCCGTTTCTAGCAATGAGCAGTACTTC.

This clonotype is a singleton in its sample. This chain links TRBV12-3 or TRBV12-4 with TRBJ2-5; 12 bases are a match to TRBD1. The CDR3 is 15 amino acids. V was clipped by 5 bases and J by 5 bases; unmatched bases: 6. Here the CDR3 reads CASSPRDRGPETQYF. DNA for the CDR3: TGTGCCAGCAGTCCCCGGGACAGGGGGCCTGAGACCCAGTACTTC.

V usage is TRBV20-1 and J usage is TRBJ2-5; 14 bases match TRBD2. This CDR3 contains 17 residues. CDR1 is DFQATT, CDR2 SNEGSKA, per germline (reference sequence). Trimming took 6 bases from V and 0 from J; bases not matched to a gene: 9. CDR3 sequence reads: CSALRLAGGMYQETQYF. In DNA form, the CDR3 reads TGCAGTGCGCTCAGACTAGCGGGGGGGATGTACCAAGAGACCCAGTACTTC.

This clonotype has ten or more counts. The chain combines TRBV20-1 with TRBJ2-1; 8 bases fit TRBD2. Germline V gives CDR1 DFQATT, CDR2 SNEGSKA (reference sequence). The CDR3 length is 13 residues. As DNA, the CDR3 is TGCAGCGCTCGGGGGGGGAGCTACAATGAGCAGTTCTTC. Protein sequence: CSARGGSYNEQFF.

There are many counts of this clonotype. The CDR3 here is CSARVGALVPGQHF. DNA of the CDR3: TGCAGTGCTAGAGTAGGGGCTTTAGTTCCCGGCCAGCATTTT. This chain connects TRBV20-1 to TRBJ1-5; the D gene is possibly TRBD1 (5 bases). The CDR3 is 14 residues long. V lost 1 base and J lost 12, with 19 bases in between. Per germline, CDR1 DFQATT and CDR2 SNEGSKA (reference sequence).

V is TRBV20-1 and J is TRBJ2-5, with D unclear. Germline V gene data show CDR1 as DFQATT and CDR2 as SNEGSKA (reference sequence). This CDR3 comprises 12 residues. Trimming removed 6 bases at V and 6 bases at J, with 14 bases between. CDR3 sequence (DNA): TGCAGTGCGCTCTACTCGACGCAGACCCAGTACTTC. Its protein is CSALYSTQTQYF.

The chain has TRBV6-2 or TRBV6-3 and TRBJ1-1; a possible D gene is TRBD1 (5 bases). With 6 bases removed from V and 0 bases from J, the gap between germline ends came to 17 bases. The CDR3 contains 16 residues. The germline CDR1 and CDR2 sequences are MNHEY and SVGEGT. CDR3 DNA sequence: TGTGCCAGCAGGGGGTTTACGAGGGGCCTGAACACTGAAGCTTTCTTT. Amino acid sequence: CASRGFTRGLNTEAFF.

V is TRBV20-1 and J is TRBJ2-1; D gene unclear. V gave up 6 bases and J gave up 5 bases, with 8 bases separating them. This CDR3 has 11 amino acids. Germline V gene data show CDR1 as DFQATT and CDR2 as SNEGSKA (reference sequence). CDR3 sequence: CSANRNNEQFF. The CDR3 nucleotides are TGCAGTGCGAACAGAAACAATGAGCAGTTCTTC.